The present entry profiles one T cell receptor beta chain with its context. This PCR relied on a set of 60 Vbeta primers and 13 Jbeta primers. The repertoire was sequenced with immunoSEQ multiplex PCR; TCRdb's copy has only in-frame clones and lacks some. Of 130,000 to 150,000 clones in the sample, approximately 80% were seen once. This CDR3 is built from 13 residues. CDR1 and CDR2 from the germline V gene are MGHRA and YSYEKL. V lost 4 bases and J 0 bases, leaving 7 bases between the germline ends. This sample was included in a study of cytomegalovirus exposure and HLA in healthy donors. This sequence was found in a male donor in good health and CMV-seronegative. J is TRBJ2-7 and V is TRBV4-1; tentative D call: TRBD1 (5 bases). The sample comprised PBMCs. This chain's CDR3 is CASSPDSSYEQYF. In nucleotides, the CDR3 is TGCGCCAGCAGCCCAGACAGCTCCTACGAGCAGTACTTC.